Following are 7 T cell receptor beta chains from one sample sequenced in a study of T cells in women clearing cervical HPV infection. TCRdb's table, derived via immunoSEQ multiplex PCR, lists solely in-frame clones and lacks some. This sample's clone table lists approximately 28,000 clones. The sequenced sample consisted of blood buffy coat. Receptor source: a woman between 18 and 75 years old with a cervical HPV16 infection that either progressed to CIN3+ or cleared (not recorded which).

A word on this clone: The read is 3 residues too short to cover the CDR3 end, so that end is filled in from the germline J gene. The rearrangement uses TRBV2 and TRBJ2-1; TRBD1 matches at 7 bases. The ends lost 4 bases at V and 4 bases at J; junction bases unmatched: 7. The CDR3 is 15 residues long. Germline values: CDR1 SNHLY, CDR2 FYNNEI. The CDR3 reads CASSGEGQQYNEQFF. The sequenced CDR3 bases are TGTGCCAGCAGTGGAGAGGGACAGCAATACAATGAG.

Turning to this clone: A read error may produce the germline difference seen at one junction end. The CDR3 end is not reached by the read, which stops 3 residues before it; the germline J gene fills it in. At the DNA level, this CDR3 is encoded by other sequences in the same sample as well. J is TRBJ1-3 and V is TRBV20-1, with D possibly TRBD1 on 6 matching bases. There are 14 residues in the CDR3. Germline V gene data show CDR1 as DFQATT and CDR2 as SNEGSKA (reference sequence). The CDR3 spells CSAHSKDSLNTIYF. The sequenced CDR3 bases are TGCAGTGCTCATTCGAAGGACAGCCTAAACACG.

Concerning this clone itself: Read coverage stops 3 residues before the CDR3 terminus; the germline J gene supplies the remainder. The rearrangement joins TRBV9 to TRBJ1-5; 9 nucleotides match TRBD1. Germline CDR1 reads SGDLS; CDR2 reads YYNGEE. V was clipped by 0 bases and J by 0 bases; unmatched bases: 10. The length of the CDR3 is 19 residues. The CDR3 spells CASSVGEWGQGFSNQPQHF. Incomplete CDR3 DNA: TGTGCCAGCAGCGTAGGGGAGTGGGGACAGGGTTTTAGCAATCAGCCC.

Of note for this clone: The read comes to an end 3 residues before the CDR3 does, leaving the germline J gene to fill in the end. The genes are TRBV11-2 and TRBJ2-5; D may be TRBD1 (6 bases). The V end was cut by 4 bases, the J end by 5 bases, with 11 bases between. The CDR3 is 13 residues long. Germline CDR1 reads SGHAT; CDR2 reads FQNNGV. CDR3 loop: CASSSGVRETQYF. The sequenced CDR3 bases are TGTGCCAGCAGCTCAGGGGTGCGGGAGACC.

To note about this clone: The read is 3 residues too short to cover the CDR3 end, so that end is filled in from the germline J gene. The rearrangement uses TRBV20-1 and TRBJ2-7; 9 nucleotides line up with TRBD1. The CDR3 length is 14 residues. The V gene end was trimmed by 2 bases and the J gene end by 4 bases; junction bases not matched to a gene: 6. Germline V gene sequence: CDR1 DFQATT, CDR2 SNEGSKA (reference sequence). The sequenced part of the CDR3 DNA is TGCAGTGCTAGAAGTGACAGGGGGTTGTACGAG. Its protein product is CSARSDRGLYE. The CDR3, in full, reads CSARSDRGLYEQYF.

Incomplete CDR3 DNA: TGTGCCAGCAGCTTGGCCGCCAGGGGGCCCGAGGGC. Its translation: CASSLAARGPEG. The full CDR3 protein reads CASSLAARGPEGYTF. V and J are TRBV5-5 and TRBJ1-2; 8 bases agree with TRBD1. Sequencing ends 3 residues short of the CDR3 end; the germline J gene provides the rest. This CDR3 region has 15 residues. The germline V gene has CDR1 SGHKS and CDR2 YYEKEE (reference sequence). Full variable domain (remainder filled in from reference TRBV5-5 and TRBJ1-2): DAGVTQSPTHLIKTRGQQVTLRCSPISGHKSVSWYQQVLGQGPQFIFQYYEKEERGRGNFPDRFSARQFPNYSSELNVNALLLGDSALYLCASSLAARGPEGYTFGSGTRLTVV.

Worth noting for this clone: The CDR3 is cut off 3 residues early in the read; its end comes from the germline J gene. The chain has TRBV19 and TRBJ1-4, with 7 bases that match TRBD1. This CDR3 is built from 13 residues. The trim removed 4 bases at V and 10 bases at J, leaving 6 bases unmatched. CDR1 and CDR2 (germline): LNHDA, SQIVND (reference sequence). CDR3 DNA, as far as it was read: TGTGCCAGTAGTACTCGGGACAGAGGAAAA. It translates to CASSTRDRGK. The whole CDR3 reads CASSTRDRGKLFF.